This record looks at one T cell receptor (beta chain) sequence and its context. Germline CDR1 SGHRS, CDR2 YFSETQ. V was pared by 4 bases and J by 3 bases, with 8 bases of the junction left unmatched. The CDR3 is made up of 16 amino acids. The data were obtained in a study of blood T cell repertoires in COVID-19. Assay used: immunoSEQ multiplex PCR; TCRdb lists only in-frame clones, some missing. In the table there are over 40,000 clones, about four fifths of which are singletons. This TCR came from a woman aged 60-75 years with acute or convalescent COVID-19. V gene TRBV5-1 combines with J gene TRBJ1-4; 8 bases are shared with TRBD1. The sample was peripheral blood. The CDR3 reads CASSAGTGPSNEKLFF. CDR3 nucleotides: TGCGCCAGCAGCGCCGGGACAGGACCCTCTAATGAAAAACTGTTTTTT.